The rows below give T cell receptor beta chains drawn from one sample of a study of shared clonotypes between healthy human individuals. Sequenced by immunoSEQ multiplex PCR; TCRdb stores in-frame clones only, minus some. The data hold over 1.4 million clones, with 96% observed a single time. Sample: naive CD4+ T cells sorted from blood. These receptors all stem from a man younger than 45 in good health. The CDR3 runs from the conserved cysteine through the conserved F or W. A D gene is named only where the DNA matches it firmly. Expanded clones get a size class; other rows say once, few or many, or leave the size out.

d_gene	abundance	v_gene	j_gene	CDR3nt	CDR3aa
TRBD2	.	TRBV7-3	TRBJ2-1	TGTGCCAGCAGCCCAAGTCGGCTAGCGGGAGGGCCAAAAACTGAGCAGTTCTTC	CASSPSRLAGGPKTEQFF
TRBD1	.	TRBV10-2	TRBJ2-2	TGCGCCAGCACGATCAGGACAGGGGCGAACACCGGGGAGCTGTTTTTT	CASTIRTGANTGELFF
TRBD2	.	TRBV7-3	TRBJ2-1	TGTGCCAGCAGCCCAAGGACTAGCGGGAGCATTGGTCCCAATGAGCAGTTCTTC	CASSPRTSGSIGPNEQFF
TRBD2	.	TRBV27	TRBJ2-7	TGTGCCAGCAGCCCCTGGTCTAGCGGGATTTACGAGCAGTACTTC	CASSPWSSGIYEQYF
.	once	TRBV9	TRBJ2-2	TGTGCCAGCAGCGTAGGGCAGAACACCGGGGAGCTGTTTTTT	CASSVGQNTGELFF
.	.	TRBV28	TRBJ1-5	TGTGCCAGCAGTTTCAGCCCCCTTCAGCCCCAGCATTTT	CASSFSPLQPQHF
.	.	TRBV25-1	TRBJ2-3	TGTGCCAGCAGTGCAGGGTCAGATACGCAGTATTTT	CASSAGSDTQYF
.	once	TRBV11-2	TRBJ2-7	TGTGCCAGCAGCTTAGGTCAGTGGGGCTCCTACGAGCAGTACTTC	CASSLGQWGSYEQYF
.	.	TRBV11-2	TRBJ2-7	TGTGCCAGCAGCCACCCAGGGTTCTCCTACGAGCAGTACTTC	CASSHPGFSYEQYF
TRBD1	.	TRBV7-3	TRBJ2-3	TGTGCCAGCAGCTACGGACAGGAAGTGGATACGCAGTATTTT	CASSYGQEVDTQYF
TRBD2	.	TRBV6-1	TRBJ2-3	TGTGCCAGCAGTGACCGACTAGCGGGAGGGTATTTT	CASSDRLAGGYF
TRBD2	.	TRBV7-9	TRBJ2-7	TGTGCCAGCAGCTTTATGGGACTATCATCCTACGAGCAGTACTTC	CASSFMGLSSYEQYF
.	.	TRBV19	TRBJ2-3	TGTGCCAGTAGAGACCGTTCCAGCACAGATACGCAGTATTTT	CASRDRSSTDTQYF
.	once	TRBV4-2	TRBJ1-5	TGTGCCAGCAGCCCAAACAGTGAAGTTCAGCCCCAGCATTTT	CASSPNSEVQPQHF
.	.	TRBV10-1	TRBJ2-1	TGCGCCAGCAGTGAGTCGAGGGTGGAGTCTGAGCAGTTCTTC	CASSESRVESEQFF
.	.	TRBV10-3	TRBJ2-3	TGTGCCATCAGTGAAGAGGTACATACGCAGTATTTT	CAISEEVHTQYF
TRBD1	.	TRBV5-1	TRBJ1-4	TGCGCCAGCAGCGCCGGGACAGGGGGGACTAATGAAAAACTGTTTTTT	CASSAGTGGTNEKLFF
TRBD2	.	TRBV7-9	TRBJ2-5	TGTGCCAGCAGCTTAAGATGGCTAGCGGCATCCCAGGAGACCCAGTACTTC	CASSLRWLAASQETQYF
TRBD2	.	TRBV2	TRBJ2-1	TGTGCCAGCAGTCTAGCGGGAACCTACAATGAGCAGTTCTTC	CASSLAGTYNEQFF
.	once	TRBV2	TRBJ2-7	TGTGCCAGCAGCCGACAGACACTTAGCTCCTACGAGCAGTACTTC	CASSRQTLSSYEQYF
.	.	TRBV11-3	TRBJ2-1	TGTGCCAGCAGCTTAGAGGGGGTTGGGCGGGACCCGTACAATGAGCAGTTCTTC	CASSLEGVGRDPYNEQFF
TRBD1	.	TRBV11-2	TRBJ2-7	TGTGCCAGCAGCTTAAAGCCCGGGACAGCACCGACAGGGCAGTACTTC	CASSLKPGTAPTGQYF
.	once	TRBV11-2	TRBJ2-7	TGTGCCAGCAGCCAGGGCCGGGACAAGCCCTACGAGCAGTACTTC	CASSQGRDKPYEQYF
.	.	TRBV9	TRBJ2-4	TGTGCCAGCAGCGTAGGAGGTAGCGGTGCCAAAAACATTCAGTACTTC	CASSVGGSGAKNIQYF
TRBD1	.	TRBV7-2	TRBJ1-5	TGTGCCAGCAGCTTCAAAGGGGGCCAGCCCCAGCATTTT	CASSFKGGQPQHF
.	.	TRBV5-4	TRBJ1-4	TGTGCCAGCAGCTTGGGGAACAGGGCGAGTGAAAAACTGTTTTTT	CASSLGNRASEKLFF
.	once	TRBV27	TRBJ1-2	TGTGCCAGCAGCCCTGGGTATTCCAAGGCCTATGGCTACACCTTC	CASSPGYSKAYGYTF
.	.	TRBV13	TRBJ1-2	TGTGCCAGCAGCTTAGCGGCCTATGGCTACACCTTC	CASSLAAYGYTF
.	.	TRBV6-6	TRBJ2-1	TGTGCCAGCAGGTTCCTGCTTGGTGAGCAGTTCTTC	CASRFLLGEQFF
.	.	TRBV13	TRBJ1-2	TGTGCCAGCAGCCTCCGAGGGGGTGGCTACACCTTC	CASSLRGGGYTF
.	.	TRBV19	TRBJ2-3	TGTGCCAGTAGTATTCTGGATACGCAGTATTTT	CASSILDTQYF
TRBD2	.	TRBV5-1	TRBJ2-1	TGCGCCAGCAGCTCTGGACTAGCGGGGGAAAGCTACAATGAGCAGTTCTTC	CASSSGLAGESYNEQFF
TRBD1	.	TRBV29-1	TRBJ1-5	TGCAGCGTTGGACAGGGGAGCCAGCCCCAGCATTTT	CSVGQGSQPQHF
.	.	TRBV27	TRBJ2-2	TGTGCCAGCCTCCCCCTAGATCGGGGTTCAGCCGGGGAGCTGTTTTTT	CASLPLDRGSAGELFF
TRBD2	.	TRBV10-1	TRBJ2-2	TGCGCCAGCAGTGAGTCGTTAGCGGGGACCGGGGAGCTGTTTTTT	CASSESLAGTGELFF
.	.	TRBV6-5	TRBJ1-2	TGTGCCAGCAGCAACAATAGAGACTATGGCTACACCTTC	CASSNNRDYGYTF
TRBD2	.	TRBV6-6	TRBJ2-7	TGTGCCAGCAGTGTGAGCGGGAGCTCCTACGAGCAGTACTTC	CASSVSGSSYEQYF
.	.	TRBV6-5	TRBJ2-7	TGTGCCAGCAGCAAGGCCACAGGGATCTACGAGCAGTACTTC	CASSKATGIYEQYF
TRBD2	.	TRBV5-4	TRBJ2-1	TGTGCCAGCAGCTTGGAACTAGCGGGAGTAGAGCAGTTCTTC	CASSLELAGVEQFF
.	.	TRBV25-1	TRBJ1-1	TGTGCCAGCAGTTTAATGAACACTGAAGCTTTCTTT	CASSLMNTEAFF
.	.	TRBV5-6	TRBJ1-5	TGTGCCAGCAGCACCTATAGCAATCAGCCCCAGCATTTT	CASSTYSNQPQHF
TRBD1	.	TRBV30	TRBJ2-3	TGTGCCTGGAATCAGGGGGCAGATACGCAGTATTTT	CAWNQGADTQYF
TRBD2	.	TRBV10-1	TRBJ2-1	TGCGCCAGCAGTGACTCGACTAGCGGTAAAACGTACAATGAGCAGTTCTTC	CASSDSTSGKTYNEQFF
TRBD1	.	TRBV5-6	TRBJ1-4	TGTGCCAGCAGCCTACAGGGGGCGCGGGCTGAAAAACTGTTTTTT	CASSLQGARAEKLFF
.	once	TRBV6-1	TRBJ2-2	TGTGCCAGCAGCGAACGGCTTGGTGACGGGGAGCTGTTTTTT	CASSERLGDGELFF
.	.	TRBV27	TRBJ1-5	TGTGCCAGCAGTTCTCAGGGGAAGTTTCAGCCCCAGCATTTT	CASSSQGKFQPQHF
TRBD1	.	TRBV7-2	TRBJ2-7	TGTGCCAGCAGACAGCCGGGACAGGGCTACGAGCAGTACTTC	CASRQPGQGYEQYF
.	.	TRBV5-6	TRBJ2-7	TGTGCCAGCAGCTGGTCCTTGGGCGAGCAGTACTTC	CASSWSLGEQYF
.	once	TRBV28	TRBJ1-5	TGTGCCAGCAGTCTAGGGGGATATAGCAATCAGCCCCAGCATTTT	CASSLGGYSNQPQHF
TRBD2	.	TRBV29-1	TRBJ2-3	TGCAGCGTTGAAGATGGTGGACTAGCGGGATCGTTT	CSVEDGGLAGSF
.	.	TRBV10-3	TRBJ1-2	TGTGCCATCAGTGAAACAGCAGGGGAGTATGGCTACACCTTC	CAISETAGEYGYTF
.	.	TRBV20-1	TRBJ1-1	TGCAGTGCTAGGTTTACGGGGGCGTGTTACTTT	CSARFTGACYF